A single sample gave rise to the 20 T cell receptor beta chains below, sequenced in a study of radiotherapy plus CTLA-4 blockade in lung cancer. The method was immunoSEQ multiplex PCR; TCRdb's version includes in-frame clones alone and lacks a portion of them. Of some 110,000 clones listed, over 80% are singletons. The specimen was peripheral blood, collected from a patient treated with radiotherapy plus ipilimumab. These TCRs come from a human donor with non-small cell lung cancer that progressed on radiotherapy plus ipilimumab.

The rearrangement links TRBV6-6 to TRBJ1-2, with unresolved D. The CDR3 extends over 12 amino acids. The germline V and J ends were trimmed by 3 bases and 6 bases, with 8 bases remaining between them. The V gene's germline CDR1 is MNHNY and CDR2 SVGAGI (reference sequence). CDR3: CASSYRADGYTF. CDR3 nucleotide sequence: TGTGCCAGCAGTTATCGGGCAGATGGCTACACCTTC.

This clone came up once. The CDR3 nucleotides read TGCGCCAGCAGCTTGGCCCGGACCTTGGGTGAGCAGTACTTC. Protein sequence: CASSLARTLGEQYF. The chain has TRBV5-1 and TRBJ2-7; D is undetermined. The CDR3 is 14 amino acids. Trimming stripped 0 bases from V and 7 bases from J, with 14 bases between. Germline V gene data show CDR1 as SGHRS and CDR2 as YFSETQ. Looking up the rest from reference TRBV5-1 and TRBJ2-7 gives the full variable domain: KAGVTQTPRYLIKTRGQQVTLSCSPISGHRSVSWYQQTPGQGLQFLFEYFSETQRNKGNFPGRFSGRQFSNSRSEMNVSTLELGDSALYLCASSLARTLGEQYFGPGTRLTVT.

The rearrangement links TRBV4-1 to TRBJ2-1, with 9 bases aligning to TRBD2. The CDR3 is made up of 15 amino acids. Trimming removed 3 bases from V and 6 bases from J; junction bases left unmatched: 6. The germline V gene encodes CDR1 MGHRA and CDR2 YSYEKL. CDR3 sequence: CASSHGTSTGNEQFF. CDR3 nucleotide sequence: TGCGCCAGCAGCCACGGGACTAGCACGGGCAATGAGCAGTTCTTC.

CDR3 sequence (DNA): TGTGCCAGCAGCGTAGATAGCCTAAGCGGGAGTCTAACAGATACGCAGTATTTT. Translation gives CASSVDSLSGSLTDTQYF. The gene calls are TRBV9 and TRBJ2-3; 8 bases align to TRBD2. Unmatched junction bases numbered 12, after V lost 0 bases and J lost 3 bases. CDR1 is SGDLS and CDR2 is YYNGEE in the germline V gene. The CDR3 contains 18 residues.

V gene TRBV5-1 combines with J gene TRBJ2-7; D not certain. The CDR3 has 17 amino acids. Trimming pared 7 bases from V and 0 bases from J, leaving 23 bases between. Per the germline V gene, CDR1 is SGHRS and CDR2 is YFSETQ. CDR3 amino acids: CASYTNPRSDGSYEQYF. CDR3 coding DNA: TGCGCCAGCTACACTAACCCTCGATCGGACGGCTCCTACGAGCAGTACTTC.

The gene calls are TRBV18 and TRBJ1-1; 9 nucleotides match TRBD1. Germline CDR1 KGHSH, CDR2 LQKENI. The CDR3 consists of 17 residues. V shed 4 bases, J shed 0 bases, and the junction held 9 bases outside the gene matches. Here the CDR3 reads CASSRSGTGPVNTEAFF. The CDR3 DNA reads TGTGCCAGCTCACGATCCGGGACAGGGCCGGTGAACACTGAAGCTTTCTTT.

This clone was seen a single time. The chain couples TRBV27 to TRBJ2-1; possible D gene TRBD1, 6 bases. Trimming pared 3 bases from V and 9 bases from J, leaving 12 bases between. This CDR3 has 13 amino acids. Looked up from germline, CDR1 is MNHEY and CDR2 is SMNVEV (reference sequence). The CDR3 spells CASSLGAMGEQFF. The CDR3 nucleotides read TGTGCCAGCAGTTTGGGGGCGATGGGTGAGCAGTTCTTC.

This clone has only one observation. The chain employs TRBV9 and TRBJ2-2; possibly TRBD2 for D (6 bases). The germline CDR1 and CDR2 sequences are SGDLS and YYNGEE. Trimming removed 0 bases from V and 4 bases from J, with 10 bases in between. This CDR3 is built from 15 residues. Written as DNA, the CDR3 is TGTGCCAGCAGCGTAGCGGGAGTCGGCACCGGGGAGCTGTTTTTT. Protein: CASSVAGVGTGELFF.

V is TRBV18 and J is TRBJ1-2, with D uncertain. This CDR3 is built from 11 residues. The germline V gene has CDR1 KGHSH and CDR2 LQKENI. V was cut by 3 bases and J by 6 bases, with 5 bases left in between. CDR3 sequence reads: CASSPDDGYTF. The CDR3 bases are TGTGCCAGCTCACCTGACGATGGCTACACCTTC.

V and J are TRBV28 and TRBJ2-7, with D perhaps TRBD1 (6 bases). The ends were cut back, 8 bases at V and 3 bases at J, with 11 bases in the middle. The CDR3 is made up of 12 amino acids. Germline CDR1 and CDR2: MDHEN and SYDVKM. CDR3 DNA: TGTGCCAGCGGACAGCGGAACTACGAGCAGTACTTC. Translation: CASGQRNYEQYF. The variable domain in full, completed from reference TRBV28 and TRBJ2-7, reads DVKVTQSSRYLVKRTGEKVFLECVQDMDHENMFWYRQDPGLGLRLIYFSYDVKMKEKGDIPEGYSVSREKKERFSLILESASTNQTSMYLCASGQRNYEQYFGPGTRLTVT.

The rearrangement joins TRBV7-2 to TRBJ2-1; no clear D. Looked up from germline, CDR1 is SGHTA and CDR2 is FQGNSA. V was cut by 4 bases and J by 0 bases, with 4 bases left in between. The CDR3 totals 13 residues. The CDR3 spells CASSSTSYNEQFF. CDR3 DNA: TGTGCCAGCAGCTCCACCTCCTACAATGAGCAGTTCTTC. Based on the CDR3 plus reference TRBV7-2 and TRBJ2-1, the full variable domain is GAGVSQSPSNKVTEKGKDVELRCDPISGHTALYWYRQSLGQGLEFLIYFQGNSAPDKSGLPSDRFSAERTGGSVSTLTIQRTQQEDSAVYLCASSSTSYNEQFFGPGTRLTVL.

This chain uses TRBV4-2 with TRBJ2-7; 10 bases agree with TRBD1. CDR3 length: 16 amino acids. Germline CDR1 and CDR2: LGHNA and YNFKEQ. Losses at the gene ends were 1 base for V and 9 bases for J; bases not matched to a gene: 12. The CDR3 DNA sequence: TGTGCCAGCAGCCAAGTTGGCGTAGGGACAGGGGATTTGCAGTACTTC. This translates into CASSQVGVGTGDLQYF.

The rearrangement joins TRBV5-1 to TRBJ1-4, with D perhaps matching TRBD1 (5 bases). The CDR3 totals 13 residues. Trimming removed 0 bases from V and 10 bases from J, with 10 bases in between. Germline CDR1 is SGHRS and CDR2 is YFSETQ. The CDR3 here is CASSLDGGGKLFF. CDR3 nucleotides: TGCGCCAGCAGCTTGGACGGGGGTGGAAAACTGTTTTTT.

The chain combines TRBV30 with TRBJ1-3, with D possibly being TRBD1 (5 bases). The CDR3 spans 16 residues. Trimming removed 4 bases at V and 1 base at J, with 17 bases between. CDR1 is GTSNPN and CDR2 is SVGIG in the germline V gene (reference sequence). The CDR3 protein is CAWNLPGERSGNTIYF. In DNA, the CDR3 is TGTGCCTGGAACCTACCGGGGGAGAGGTCTGGAAACACCATATATTTT.

J is TRBJ2-1 and V is TRBV5-1, with 9 bases matching TRBD2. V dropped 4 bases and J dropped 0; count of bases not matched to a gene: 5. The germline V gene has CDR1 SGHRS and CDR2 YFSETQ. The CDR3 runs 16 residues. CDR3 in DNA: TGCGCCAGCAGCACGATAGCGGGGGCCTCCTACAATGAGCAGTTCTTC. Translation: CASSTIAGASYNEQFF. The whole variable domain, filled in from reference TRBV5-1 and TRBJ2-1, reads KAGVTQTPRYLIKTRGQQVTLSCSPISGHRSVSWYQQTPGQGLQFLFEYFSETQRNKGNFPGRFSGRQFSNSRSEMNVSTLELGDSALYLCASSTIAGASYNEQFFGPGTRLTVL.

CDR3 amino acids: CASSSSPGQLTEAFF. CDR3 nucleotides: TGTGCCAGCTCATCCTCCCCGGGACAGCTCACTGAAGCTTTCTTT. The J gene is TRBJ1-1, the V gene TRBV18; 7 bases map to TRBD1. V dropped 5 bases and J dropped 4; count of bases not matched to a gene: 10. Germline V gives CDR1 KGHSH, CDR2 LQKENI. CDR3 length: 15 amino acids. Supplemented by reference TRBV18 and TRBJ1-1, the full variable domain reads NAGVMQNPRHLVRRRGQEARLRCSPMKGHSHVYWYRQLPEEGLKFMVYLQKENIIDESGMPKERFSAEFPKEGPSILRIQQVVRGDSAAYFCASSSSPGQLTEAFFGQGTRLTVV.

The chain is built from TRBV10-3 and TRBJ1-5; D is unresolved. Deletions cut 2 bases from V and 0 bases from J, with 8 bases between. This CDR3 spans 15 amino acids. Germline CDR1 and CDR2: ENHRY and SYGVKD. CDR3 sequence: CAISEGRNSNQPQHF. CDR3 nucleotide sequence: TGTGCCATCAGTGAGGGTAGGAATAGCAATCAGCCCCAGCATTTT.

The table lists this clone with a count of one. V is TRBV6-5 and J is TRBJ1-1, with D unresolved. The germline V gene encodes CDR1 MNHEY and CDR2 SVGAGI. V was cut by 5 bases and J by 6 bases, with 13 bases left in between. The CDR3 contains 13 residues. For the CDR3, the DNA is TGTGCCAGCAGTAAGGCCGTGGGATCTGAAGCTTTCTTT. Amino acids: CASSKAVGSEAFF.

With respect to this clone: The junction does not match germline at one end; this may be a read error. The rearrangement links TRBV7-3 to TRBJ2-2; TRBD2 is a possible D gene (6 bases). Germline lookup yields CDR1 SGHTA and CDR2 FQGTGA. The CDR3 length is 15 residues. CDR3: CASSRTSGNTGGLFF. In DNA, the CDR3 is TGTGCCAGCAGCCGGACCTCAGGGAACACCGGGGGGCTGTTTTTT.

The V and J genes are TRBV2 and TRBJ1-2; 7 bases agree with TRBD1. This CDR3 spans 14 amino acids. V lost 6 bases to trimming and J lost 5 bases; unmatched junction nucleotides: 9. The germline V gene has CDR1 SNHLY and CDR2 FYNNEI. CDR3 nucleotides: TGTGCCAGCAGGGGGACAGCCGGGGGTTATGGCTACACCTTC. Translating it yields CASRGTAGGYGYTF.